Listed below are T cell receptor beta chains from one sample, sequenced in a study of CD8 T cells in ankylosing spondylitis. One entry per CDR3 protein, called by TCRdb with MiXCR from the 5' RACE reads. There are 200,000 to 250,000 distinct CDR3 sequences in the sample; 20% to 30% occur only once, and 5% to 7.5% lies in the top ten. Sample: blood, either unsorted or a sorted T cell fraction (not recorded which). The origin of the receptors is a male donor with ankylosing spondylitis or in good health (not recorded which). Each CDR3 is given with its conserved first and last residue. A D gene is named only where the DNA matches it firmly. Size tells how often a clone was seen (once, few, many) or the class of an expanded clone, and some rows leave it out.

CDR3aa: CASRGWPDHNSPLHF; CDR3nt: TGTGCCAGCAGAGGGTGGCCGGATCATAATTCACCCCTCCACTTT; len: 15; v_gene: TRBV28; d_gene: NA; abundance: few; j_gene: TRBJ1-6
CDR3aa: CASSEYVGQGTGELFF; CDR3nt: TGTGCCAGCAGTGAATATGTTGGACAGGGGACCGGGGAGCTGTTTTTT; len: 16; v_gene: TRBV25-1; d_gene: TRBD1; abundance: NA; j_gene: TRBJ2-2
CDR3aa: CASIDRGAHEQYF; CDR3nt: TGTGCCAGCATTGACAGGGGGGCCCACGAGCAGTACTTC; len: 13; v_gene: TRBV5-6; d_gene: TRBD1; abundance: NA; j_gene: TRBJ2-7
CDR3aa: CAIQGESYEQYF; CDR3nt: TGTGCCATCCAGGGGGAGTCCTACGAGCAGTACTTC; len: 12; v_gene: TRBV7-9; d_gene: TRBD1; abundance: many; j_gene: TRBJ2-7
CDR3aa: CASSFSIGSGSNQPQHF; CDR3nt: TGTGCCAGCAGCTTTAGTATCGGCAGTGGTAGCAATCAGCCCCAGCATTTT; len: 17; v_gene: TRBV5-5; d_gene: NA; abundance: NA; j_gene: TRBJ1-5
CDR3aa: CSANSRTGGREETQYF; CDR3nt: TGCAGTGCTAATTCACGGACTGGGGGCCGAGAAGAGACCCAGTACTTC; len: 16; v_gene: TRBV20-1; d_gene: NA; abundance: few; j_gene: TRBJ2-5
CDR3aa: CASSQIPQAPQPQHF; CDR3nt: TGCGCCAGCAGCCAAATCCCCCAGGCGCCTCAGCCCCAGCATTTT; len: 15; v_gene: TRBV4-1; d_gene: NA; abundance: few; j_gene: TRBJ1-5
CDR3aa: CASRTGQFNSPLHF; CDR3nt: TGTGCCAGCAGAACGGGACAGTTCAATTCACCCCTCCACTTT; len: 14; v_gene: TRBV12-3/TRBV12-4; d_gene: TRBD1; abundance: few; j_gene: TRBJ1-6
CDR3aa: CASSQAWIVGQRLDTQYF; CDR3nt: TGCGCCAGCAGCCAAGCCTGGATTGTAGGGCAGAGGCTAGATACGCAGTATTTT; len: 18; v_gene: TRBV4-3; d_gene: NA; abundance: many; j_gene: TRBJ2-3
CDR3aa: CASRRGLDTEAFF; CDR3nt: TGTGCCAGCAGACGGGGACTGGATACTGAAGCTTTCTTT; len: 13; v_gene: TRBV28; d_gene: NA; abundance: NA; j_gene: TRBJ1-1
CDR3aa: CASSLRDGRQNTEAFF; CDR3nt: TGTGCCAGCAGTTTGAGGGACGGCAGACAGAACACTGAAGCTTTCTTT; len: 16; v_gene: TRBV27; d_gene: NA; abundance: NA; j_gene: TRBJ1-1
CDR3aa: CTCWGSAGASYNEQFF; CDR3nt: TGCACGTGTTGGGGGTCGGCAGGGGCCTCCTACAATGAGCAGTTCTTC; len: 16; v_gene: TRBV29-1; d_gene: NA; abundance: few; j_gene: TRBJ2-1
CDR3aa: CASSGGQGYYGYTF; CDR3nt: TGCGCCAGCAGCGGCGGACAGGGGTACTATGGCTACACCTTC; len: 14; v_gene: TRBV5-1; d_gene: TRBD1; abundance: NA; j_gene: TRBJ1-2
CDR3aa: CSARSLAYTGELFF; CDR3nt: TGCAGTGCTAGATCGCTAGCGTACACCGGGGAGCTGTTTTTT; len: 14; v_gene: TRBV20-1; d_gene: NA; abundance: few; j_gene: TRBJ2-2
CDR3aa: CASSVSAGLAGPYEQYF; CDR3nt: TGTGCCAGCAGCGTTTCAGCCGGACTAGCGGGACCCTACGAGCAGTACTTC; len: 17; v_gene: TRBV9; d_gene: TRBD2; abundance: NA; j_gene: TRBJ2-7
CDR3aa: CSVDWGGNEQFF; CDR3nt: TGCAGCGTTGACTGGGGGGGCAATGAGCAGTTCTTC; len: 12; v_gene: TRBV29-1; d_gene: TRBD2; abundance: NA; j_gene: TRBJ2-1
CDR3aa: CASSLRGGYGYTF; CDR3nt: TGTGCCAGCAGTTTGAGGGGGGGCTATGGCTACACCTTC; len: 13; v_gene: TRBV12-3/TRBV12-4; d_gene: NA; abundance: many; j_gene: TRBJ1-2
CDR3aa: CASSLGPSGSSYEQYF; CDR3nt: TGCGCCAGCAGCTTGGGGCCTAGCGGGAGTTCCTACGAGCAGTACTTC; len: 16; v_gene: TRBV5-1; d_gene: TRBD2; abundance: many; j_gene: TRBJ2-7
CDR3aa: CASSGLAGNTEAFF; CDR3nt: TGTGCCAGCAGCGGATTGGCGGGGAACACTGAAGCTTTCTTT; len: 14; v_gene: TRBV7-2; d_gene: NA; abundance: many; j_gene: TRBJ1-1
CDR3aa: CSAGAGDQPQHF; CDR3nt: TGCAGTGCAGGGGCGGGCGATCAGCCCCAGCATTTT; len: 12; v_gene: TRBV20-1; d_gene: NA; abundance: few; j_gene: TRBJ1-5
CDR3aa: CASSLNPGRTNEKLFF; CDR3nt: TGTGCCAGCAGTCTCAACCCGGGTAGGACTAATGAAAAACTGTTTTTT; len: 16; v_gene: TRBV12-3/TRBV12-4; d_gene: NA; abundance: many; j_gene: TRBJ1-4
CDR3aa: CSVRSGSGSYNEQFF; CDR3nt: TGCAGCGTCCGTAGCGGGAGCGGCTCCTACAATGAGCAGTTCTTC; len: 15; v_gene: TRBV29-1; d_gene: TRBD2; abundance: few; j_gene: TRBJ2-1
CDR3aa: CAMGPGGWGKNIQYF; CDR3nt: TGTGCCATGGGCCCCGGGGGCTGGGGCAAAAACATTCAGTACTTC; len: 15; v_gene: TRBV4-2; d_gene: NA; abundance: NA; j_gene: TRBJ2-4
CDR3aa: CASSYHDLPKQFF; CDR3nt: TGTGCCAGCAGCTATCACGACTTACCTAAGCAGTTCTTC; len: 13; v_gene: TRBV12-3/TRBV12-4; d_gene: NA; abundance: NA; j_gene: TRBJ2-1
CDR3aa: CSASSGGDQPQHF; CDR3nt: TGCAGTGCTAGTTCTGGGGGGGATCAGCCCCAGCATTTT; len: 13; v_gene: TRBV20-1; d_gene: NA; abundance: many; j_gene: TRBJ1-5
CDR3aa: CASTFGGYGYTF; CDR3nt: TGTGCCAGCACTTTCGGGGGGTATGGCTACACCTTC; len: 12; v_gene: TRBV12-3/TRBV12-4; d_gene: NA; abundance: many; j_gene: TRBJ1-2